The T cell receptor beta chain under discussion was sequenced for a study of cytomegalovirus exposure and HLA in healthy donors. TCRdb's copy holds only in-frame clones and misses some; the assay was immunoSEQ multiplex PCR. The table lists about 280,000 clones, about 86% of them singletons, with 1% in the top ten. This clone has a single count. Input material: PBMCs. The clonotype was recovered from a woman aged 18-35 years in good health and CMV-seronegative.

The CDR3 here is CASSLRQGPPTPQHF. The CDR3 nucleotides are TGTGCCAGCAGCTTGAGGCAGGGTCCTCCTACGCCCCAGCATTTT. V is TRBV7-2 and J is TRBJ1-5, with a weak D call TRBD1 (5 bases). Per germline, CDR1 SGHTA and CDR2 FQGNSA. CDR3 length equals 15 residues. Trimming took 3 bases from V and 9 from J, leaving 18 bases between them.